This T cell receptor beta chain was obtained from a study of T cells in Graves' hyperthyroidism and ophthalmopathy (dated by TCRdb to between 2018 and 2020). About the full investigation: A discovery cohort of around 100 patients, 43 with Graves' ophthalmopathy and approximately 60 with stable Graves' hyperthyroidism, was used to find distinguishing TCR V-J signatures. Prospective prediction of ophthalmopathy was tested in an independent validation cohort consisting of some 18 hyperthyroidism patients and over 15 patients who later progressed to ophthalmopathy. The 100 discovery patients were randomly split 7:3 into training and test sets. In roughly six Graves' hyperthyroidism patients, the study also compared T-cell repertoires from thyroid tissue with T-cell repertoires from blood. After blood sampling, hyperthyroidism patients were treated with methimazole at a starting dose of 30 mg daily, and ophthalmopathy patients were treated with high-dose intravenous methylprednisolone. The paper reports TCR Vbeta CDR3 sequencing of more than 120 peripheral blood samples: 43 ophthalmopathy, under 80 hyperthyroidism and around 17 progressor patients.

Findings and caveats that apply to the study as a whole: No statistical method was used to fix the sample size in advance, and group allocation was not hidden from the investigators. Blood samples also contained most of the expanded thyroid clonotypes (frequency above 0.001), which suggests that blood repertoires may reflect thyroid immune responses. In cross-validation, a model built on a 13 V-J signature told ophthalmopathy apart from stable hyperthyroidism with under 90% sensitivity and 81% to 82% specificity, and in testing the same model reached 80%/75%. In validation, the model predicted progression to ophthalmopathy with around 71% sensitivity and approximately 72% specificity, a median of roughly seven months before onset.

This clonotype was seen only a few times. Its antigen target is currently unknown. Nothing much larger sits one base from this clone, and base qualities are not available. Reading the germline V gene gives CDR1 KGHDR and CDR2 SFDVKD. Trimming at the junction amounts to 0 bases on V and 3 bases on J, and the germline ends lie 10 bases apart. Reading from cysteine to phenylalanine, the CDR3 counts 15 amino acids. This entry keeps only the CDR3 DNA: 45 bases, framed from base 1. Amplification of TCR beta CDR3 regions was carried out from RNA transcripts. The first round of RT-PCR for the TCR CDR3 was performed with the HTBI primer set and the Qiagen OneStep RT-PCR kit. The libraries were constructed in a second round of multiplex PCR and then size-selected and purified. Sequencing of the libraries was done on an Illumina HiSeq2000 using paired-end 100 bp reads. Per the source publication's procedure: SOAPnuke was used to process the raw data, with reads discarded if the reads contained adapters or uncalled bases, had a mean Phred below 15, or lacked an exact constant-primer or identifier match. High-quality paired reads were merged using COPE v1.2.5, and each unique nucleotide sequence was defined as a clonotype. MiTCR v1.1 was used to align the clonotypes against IMGT TRBV, TRBD and TRBJ reference segments. Only V-J combinations with frequency above 0.0001, covering about 99% of repertoires, were analysed. The TCS score was defined as F50 (clonal expansion) divided by E x V (chaos), with BLOSUM62-based TCRdist calculated between CDR3 peptides within each V-J. Welch's t-statistics and random forest reduced 450 to 600 V-J features to 10 to 15, which were used in a naive Bayes classifier (R e1071). TCRdb's own reprocessing of the public reads used fastp at Q25 and MiXCR and kept productive beta chains. Under each unique CDR3 protein, matching rows form one entry showing the most common genes and DNA. The V and J calls were not made by the authors but by TCRdb's processing. In all, the sample holds roughly 580,000 distinct CDR3 sequences, and around 42% of those were seen once. Of the sample, roughly 8.2% is held by the ten largest clones.

A patient counted as having stable Graves' hyperthyroidism if no progression to ophthalmopathy occurred over 18 months of follow-up. Hyperthyroidism patients were newly diagnosed, with disease duration under 2 months, and aged 18 to 65 years. Exclusion was applied to patients with uncontrolled infections, other autoimmune diseases, pregnancy or lactation. Diagnoses were established on the basis of clinical symptoms, serum thyroxine and TRAb, thyroid ultrasound, and orbital computed tomography. Trizol reagent was used to extract total RNA, and RNA quality was then checked on an Agilent 2100 Bioanalyzer.

This receptor was obtained from a woman aged 18-29 years with Graves' hyperthyroidism. Donor details come from another sample of the same person, matched by shared clones. Sequencing was carried out using peripheral blood or thyroid tissue (not recorded which). Here the chain combines TRBV24-1 and TRBJ2-5; 5 matching bases give a weak D call of TRBD1. The base sequence is TGTGCCACCAGTGATTTGCAGGGATACAAAGAGACCCAGTACTTC. This yields the protein CATSDLQGYKETQYF.